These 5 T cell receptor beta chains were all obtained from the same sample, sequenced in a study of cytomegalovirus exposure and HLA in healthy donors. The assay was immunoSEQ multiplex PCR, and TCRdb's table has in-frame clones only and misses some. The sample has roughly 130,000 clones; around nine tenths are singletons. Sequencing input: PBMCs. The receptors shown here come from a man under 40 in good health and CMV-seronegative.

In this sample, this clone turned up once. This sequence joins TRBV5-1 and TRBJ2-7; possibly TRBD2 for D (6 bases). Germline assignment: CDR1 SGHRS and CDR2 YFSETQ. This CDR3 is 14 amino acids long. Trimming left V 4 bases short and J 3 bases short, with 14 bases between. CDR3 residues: CASSPGTPGYEQYF. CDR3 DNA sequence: TGCGCCAGCAGCCCTGGGACTCCAGGCTACGAGCAGTACTTC.

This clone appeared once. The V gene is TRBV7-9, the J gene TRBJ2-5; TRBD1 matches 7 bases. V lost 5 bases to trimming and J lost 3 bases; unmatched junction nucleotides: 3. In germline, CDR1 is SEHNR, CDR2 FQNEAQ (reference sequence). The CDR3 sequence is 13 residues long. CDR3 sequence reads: CASSGDSEETQYF. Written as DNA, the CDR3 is TGTGCCAGCAGCGGGGACAGCGAAGAGACCCAGTACTTC.

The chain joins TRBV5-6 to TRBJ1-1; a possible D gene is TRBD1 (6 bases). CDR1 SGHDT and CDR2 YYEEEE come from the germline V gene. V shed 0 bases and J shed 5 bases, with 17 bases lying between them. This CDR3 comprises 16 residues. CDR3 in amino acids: CASSLGTVSSGTEAFF. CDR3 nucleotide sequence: TGTGCCAGCAGCTTGGGGACAGTTTCATCGGGTACTGAAGCTTTCTTT.

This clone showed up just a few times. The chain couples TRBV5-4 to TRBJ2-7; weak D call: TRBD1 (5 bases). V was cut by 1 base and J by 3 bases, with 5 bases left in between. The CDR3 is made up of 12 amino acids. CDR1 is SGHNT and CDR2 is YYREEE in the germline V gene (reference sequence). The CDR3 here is CASSLQGYEQYF. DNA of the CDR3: TGTGCCAGCAGCTTGCAGGGCTACGAGCAGTACTTC.

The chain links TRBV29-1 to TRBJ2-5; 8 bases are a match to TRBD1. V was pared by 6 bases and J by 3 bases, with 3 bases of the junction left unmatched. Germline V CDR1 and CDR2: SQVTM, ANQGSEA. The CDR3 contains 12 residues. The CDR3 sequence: CSVLTGEETQYF. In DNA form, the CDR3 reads TGCAGCGTCCTGACAGGGGAAGAGACCCAGTACTTC.